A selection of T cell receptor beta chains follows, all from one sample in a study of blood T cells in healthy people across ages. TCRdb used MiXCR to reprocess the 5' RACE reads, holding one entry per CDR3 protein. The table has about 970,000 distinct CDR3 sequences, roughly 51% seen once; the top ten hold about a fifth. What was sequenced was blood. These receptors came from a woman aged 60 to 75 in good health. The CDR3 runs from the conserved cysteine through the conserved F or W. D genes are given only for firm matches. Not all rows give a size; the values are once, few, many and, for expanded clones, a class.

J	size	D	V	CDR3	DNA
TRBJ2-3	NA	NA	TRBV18	CASSLPTATQYF	TGTGCCAGCTCTCTACCCACAGCTACGCAGTATTTT
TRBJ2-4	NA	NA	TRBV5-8	CASSPVLRYIQYF	TGTGCCAGCAGCCCAGTGTTGAGGTACATTCAGTACTTC
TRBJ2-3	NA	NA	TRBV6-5	CASSYSSETSTDTQYF	TGTGCCAGCAGTTACTCGAGTGAAACGTCCACAGATACGCAGTATTTT
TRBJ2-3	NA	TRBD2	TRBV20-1	CSAKVPSGTDTQYF	TGCAGTGCTAAGGTCCCTAGCGGAACAGATACGCAGTATTTT
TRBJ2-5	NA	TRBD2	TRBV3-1	CASSQGLLAGQETQYF	TGTGCCAGCAGCCAAGGATTGTTAGCGGGTCAAGAGACCCAGTACTTC
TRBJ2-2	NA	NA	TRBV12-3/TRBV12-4	CASSFLSQRHTGELFF	TGTGCCAGCAGTTTTCTATCACAGAGACATACCGGGGAGCTGTTTTTT
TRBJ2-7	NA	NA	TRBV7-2	CASSPEEGYYEQYF	TGTGCCAGCAGCCCGGAGGAGGGTTACTACGAGCAGTACTTC
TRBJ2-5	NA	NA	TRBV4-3	CASSQDETQPETQYF	TGCGCCAGCAGCCAAGATGAGACCCAGCCAGAGACCCAGTACTTC
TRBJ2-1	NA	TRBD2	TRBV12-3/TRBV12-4	CASTRTSGGRNEQFF	TGTGCCAGCACCAGGACTAGCGGGGGGAGGAATGAGCAGTTCTTC
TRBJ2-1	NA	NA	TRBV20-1	CSARRGASSHEQFF	TGCAGTGCCCGTAGGGGGGCTAGTTCCCATGAACAGTTCTTC
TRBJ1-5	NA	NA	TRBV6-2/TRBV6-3	CASSYGRTSNQPQHF	TGTGCCAGCAGTTACGGACGGACTAGCAATCAGCCCCAGCATTTT
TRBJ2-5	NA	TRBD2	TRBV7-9	CASSFGLAGVGQETQYF	TGTGCCAGCAGCTTTGGACTAGCGGGCGTTGGGCAAGAGACCCAGTACTTC
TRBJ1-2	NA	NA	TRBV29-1	CSVDNGDKAVYGYTF	TGCAGCGTTGATAATGGGGACAAGGCTGTCTATGGCTACACCTTC
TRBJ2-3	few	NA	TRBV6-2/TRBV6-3	CASSYGLLTDTQYF	TGTGCCAGCAGTTATGGACTCCTCACAGATACGCAGTATTTT
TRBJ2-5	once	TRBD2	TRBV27	CASSPTNTGLQYF	TGTGCCAGCAGTCCCACTAACACGGGACTACAGTACTTC
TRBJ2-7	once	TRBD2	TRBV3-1	CASSQMTSGFYEQYF	TGTGCCAGCAGCCAAATGACTAGCGGGTTCTACGAGCAGTACTTC
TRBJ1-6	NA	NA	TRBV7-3	CASSLTLTGSPPHF	TGTGCCAGCAGCTTAACGTTAACTGGATCACCCCCCCACTTT
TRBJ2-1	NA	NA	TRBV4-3	CASSHLGNEQFF	TGCGCCAGCAGCCACCTTGGGAATGAGCAGTTCTTC
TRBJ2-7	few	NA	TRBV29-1	CSVEAGATYEQYF	TGCAGCGTTGAAGCGGGGGCCACTTACGAGCAGTACTTC
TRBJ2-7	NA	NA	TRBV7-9	CASSAGTDEQYF	TGTGCCAGCAGCGCCGGGACCGACGAGCAGTACTTC
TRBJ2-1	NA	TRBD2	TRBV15	CATSRAASGSKDEQFF	TGTGCCACCAGCAGAGCAGCTAGCGGGAGTAAAGATGAGCAGTTCTTC
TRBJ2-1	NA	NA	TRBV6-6	CASSNAPQRSSYNEQFF	TGTGCCAGCAGTAACGCCCCCCAGCGGAGCTCCTACAATGAGCAGTTCTTC
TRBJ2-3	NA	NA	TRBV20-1	CSTRNGEGLTTDTQYF	TGCAGTACTAGAAATGGTGAGGGGCTGACCACAGATACGCAGTATTTT
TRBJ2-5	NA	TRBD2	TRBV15	CATSRGASGSLETQYF	TGTGCCACCAGCAGAGGGGCTAGCGGGAGCTTAGAGACCCAGTACTTC
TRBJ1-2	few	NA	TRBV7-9	CASSLALQGTRVYGYTF	TGTGCCAGCAGCTTAGCCCTCCAAGGGACTCGTGTGTATGGCTACACCTTC
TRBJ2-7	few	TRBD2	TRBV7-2	CASSAVGSGGAYEQYF	TGTGCCAGCAGCGCCGTAGGTTCGGGAGGAGCCTACGAGCAGTACTTC
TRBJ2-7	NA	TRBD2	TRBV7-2	CASSLVGTSGFYEQYF	TGTGCCAGCAGCTTAGTTGGGACTAGCGGGTTCTACGAGCAGTACTTC
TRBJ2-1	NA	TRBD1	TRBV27	CASKRQGASNEQFF	TGTGCCAGCAAGCGACAGGGGGCGTCAAATGAGCAGTTCTTC
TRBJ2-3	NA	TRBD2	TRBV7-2	CASIAGTSGVGPDTQYF	TGTGCCAGCATCGCCGGGACTAGCGGAGTGGGGCCAGATACGCAGTATTTT
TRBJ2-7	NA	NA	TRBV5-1	CASSFSSGTSSYYEQYF	TGCGCCAGCAGCTTTTCCTCCGGGACTTCCTCCTACTACGAGCAGTACTTC
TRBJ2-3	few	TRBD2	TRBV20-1	CSAPKGGRALDTQYF	TGCAGTGCCCCCAAGGGCGGGAGGGCCTTGGATACGCAGTATTTT
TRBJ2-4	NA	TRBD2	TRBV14	CASSQDRSLAGASEQYF	TGTGCCAGCAGCCAAGATCGATCGCTAGCGGGAGCGAGTGAGCAGTACTTC
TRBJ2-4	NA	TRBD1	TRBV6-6	CASSYGRDRVNIQYF	TGTGCCAGCAGTTACGGCCGGGACAGGGTAAACATTCAGTACTTC
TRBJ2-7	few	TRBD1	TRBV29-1	CSVRQGIREQYF	TGCAGCGTTCGACAGGGGATTCGCGAGCAGTACTTC